The present TCR beta chain was sequenced within a study of control samples from healthy donors and cancer patients. Profiling relied on immunoSEQ multiplex PCR, and the TCRdb table lists in-frame clones only, not all of them. The data show about 150,000 clones, with more than 85% seen just once and approximately 0.7% held by the top ten. The material sequenced was blood. The sequence was collected from a woman younger than 45 in good health.

DNA of the CDR3: TGTGCCACCAGCACCGGGACAGGGGGCTACGAGCAGTACTTC. This sequence encodes CATSTGTGGYEQYF. The chain carries TRBV15 and TRBJ2-7; 11 nucleotides line up with TRBD1. The CDR3 length is 14 residues. In germline, CDR1 is LNHNV, CDR2 YYDKDF (reference sequence). With 4 bases clipped from V and 3 bases from J, the junction kept 2 bases outside the gene matches. Looking up the rest from reference TRBV15 and TRBJ2-7 gives the full variable domain: DAMVIQNPRYQVTQFGKPVTLSCSQTLNHNVMYWYQQKSSQAPKLLFHYYDKDFNNEADTPDNFQSRRPNTSFCFLDIRSPGLGDTAMYLCATSTGTGGYEQYFGPGTRLTVT.